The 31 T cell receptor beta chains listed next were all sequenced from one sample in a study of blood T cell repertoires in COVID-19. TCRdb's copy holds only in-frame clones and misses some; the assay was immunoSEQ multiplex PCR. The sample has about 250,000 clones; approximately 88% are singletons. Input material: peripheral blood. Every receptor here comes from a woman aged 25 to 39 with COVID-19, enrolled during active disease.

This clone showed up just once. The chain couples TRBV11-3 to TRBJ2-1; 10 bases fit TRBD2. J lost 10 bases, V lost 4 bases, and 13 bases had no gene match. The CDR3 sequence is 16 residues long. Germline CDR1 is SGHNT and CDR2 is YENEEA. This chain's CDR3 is CASSSSGASGSAEQFF. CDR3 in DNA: TGTGCCAGCAGCTCCTCTGGGGCTAGCGGGAGTGCGGAGCAGTTCTTC.

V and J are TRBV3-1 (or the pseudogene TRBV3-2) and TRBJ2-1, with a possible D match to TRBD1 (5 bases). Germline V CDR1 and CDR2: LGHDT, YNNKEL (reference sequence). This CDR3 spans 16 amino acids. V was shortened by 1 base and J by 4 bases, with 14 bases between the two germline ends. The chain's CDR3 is CASSQAGAGVYNEQFF. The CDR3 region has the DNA TGTGCCAGCAGCCAAGCTGGGGCAGGTGTTTACAATGAGCAGTTCTTC.

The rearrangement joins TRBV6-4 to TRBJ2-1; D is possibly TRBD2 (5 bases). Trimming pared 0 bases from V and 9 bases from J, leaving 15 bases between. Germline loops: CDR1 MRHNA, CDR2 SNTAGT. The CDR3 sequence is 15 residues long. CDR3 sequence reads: CASSDSRFDGGEQFF. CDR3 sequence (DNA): TGTGCCAGCAGTGACTCTAGATTCGACGGAGGTGAGCAGTTCTTC.

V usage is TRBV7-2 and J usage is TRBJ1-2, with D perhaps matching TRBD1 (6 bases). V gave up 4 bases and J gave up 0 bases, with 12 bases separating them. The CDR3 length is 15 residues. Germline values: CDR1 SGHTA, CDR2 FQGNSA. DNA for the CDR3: TGTGCCAGCAGCTCACAGGGATTTTCTAACTATGGCTACACCTTC. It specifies CASSSQGFSNYGYTF. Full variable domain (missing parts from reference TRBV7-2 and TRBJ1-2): GAGVSQSPSNKVTEKGKDVELRCDPISGHTALYWYRQSLGQGLEFLIYFQGNSAPDKSGLPSDRFSAERTGGSVSTLTIQRTQQEDSAVYLCASSSQGFSNYGYTFGSGTRLTVV.

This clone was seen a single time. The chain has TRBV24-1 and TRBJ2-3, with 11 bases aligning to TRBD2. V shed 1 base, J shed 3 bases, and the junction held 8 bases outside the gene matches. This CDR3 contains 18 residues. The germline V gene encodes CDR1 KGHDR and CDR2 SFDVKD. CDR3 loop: CATSDFEPSGRITDTQYF. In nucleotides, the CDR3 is TGTGCCACCAGTGATTTCGAGCCTAGCGGGAGGATAACAGATACGCAGTATTTT.

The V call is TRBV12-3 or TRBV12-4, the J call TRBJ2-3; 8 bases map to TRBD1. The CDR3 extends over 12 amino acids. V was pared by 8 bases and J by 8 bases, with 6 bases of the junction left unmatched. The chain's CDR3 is CASAPQGATQYF. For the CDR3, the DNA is TGTGCCAGCGCCCCGCAGGGGGCTACGCAGTATTTT.

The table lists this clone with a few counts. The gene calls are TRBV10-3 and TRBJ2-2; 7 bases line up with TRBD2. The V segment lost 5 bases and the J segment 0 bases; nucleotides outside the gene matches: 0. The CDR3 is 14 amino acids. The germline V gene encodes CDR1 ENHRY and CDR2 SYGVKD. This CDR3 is CAISSGANTGELFF. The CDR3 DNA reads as TGTGCCATCAGTAGCGGGGCGAACACCGGGGAGCTGTTTTTT.

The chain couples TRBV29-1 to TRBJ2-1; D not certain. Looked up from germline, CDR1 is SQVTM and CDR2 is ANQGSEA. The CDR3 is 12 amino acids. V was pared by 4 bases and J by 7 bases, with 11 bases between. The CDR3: CSVGMRGNEQFF. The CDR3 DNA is TGCAGCGTTGGGATGCGAGGAAATGAGCAGTTCTTC.

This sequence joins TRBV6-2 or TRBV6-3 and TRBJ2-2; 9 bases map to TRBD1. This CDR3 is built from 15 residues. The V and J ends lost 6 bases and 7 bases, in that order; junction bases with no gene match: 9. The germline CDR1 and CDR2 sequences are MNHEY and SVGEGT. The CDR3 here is CASSSGQGSGGELFF. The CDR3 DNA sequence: TGTGCCAGCAGCTCAGGACAGGGGTCAGGCGGGGAGCTGTTTTTT.

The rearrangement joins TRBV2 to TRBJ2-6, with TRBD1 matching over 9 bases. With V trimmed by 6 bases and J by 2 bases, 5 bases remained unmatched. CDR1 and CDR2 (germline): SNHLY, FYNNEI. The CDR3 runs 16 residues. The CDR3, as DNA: TGTGCCAGCAGCGGACAGGGGAAGGCTGGGGCCAACGTCCTGACTTTC. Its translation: CASSGQGKAGANVLTF.

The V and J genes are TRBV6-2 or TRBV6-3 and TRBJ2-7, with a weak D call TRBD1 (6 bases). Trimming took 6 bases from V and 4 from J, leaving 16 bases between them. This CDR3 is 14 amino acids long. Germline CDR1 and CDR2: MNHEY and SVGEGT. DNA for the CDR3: TGTGCCAGCAGCCCGAGGACAGCCCGATACGAGCAGTACTTC. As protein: CASSPRTARYEQYF.

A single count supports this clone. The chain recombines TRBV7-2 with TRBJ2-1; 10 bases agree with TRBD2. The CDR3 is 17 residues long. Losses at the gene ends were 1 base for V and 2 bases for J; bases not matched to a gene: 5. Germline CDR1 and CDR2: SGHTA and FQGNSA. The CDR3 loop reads CASSLVVAGGPYNEQFF. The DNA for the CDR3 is TGTGCCAGCAGCTTAGTGGTAGCGGGGGGCCCCTACAATGAGCAGTTCTTC.

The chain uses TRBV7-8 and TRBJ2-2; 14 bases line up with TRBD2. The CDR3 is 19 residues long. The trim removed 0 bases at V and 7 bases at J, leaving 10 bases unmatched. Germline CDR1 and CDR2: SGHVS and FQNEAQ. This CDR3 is CASSLAGGLAGGRGGELFF. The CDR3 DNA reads TGTGCCAGCAGCTTAGCGGGTGGACTAGCGGGAGGACGGGGCGGGGAGCTGTTTTTT.

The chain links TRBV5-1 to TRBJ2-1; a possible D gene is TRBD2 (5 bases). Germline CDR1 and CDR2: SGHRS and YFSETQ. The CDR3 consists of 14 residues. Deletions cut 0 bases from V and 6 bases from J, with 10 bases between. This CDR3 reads CASSLDTSPNEQFF. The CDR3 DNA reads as TGCGCCAGCAGCTTGGATACTAGTCCCAATGAGCAGTTCTTC.

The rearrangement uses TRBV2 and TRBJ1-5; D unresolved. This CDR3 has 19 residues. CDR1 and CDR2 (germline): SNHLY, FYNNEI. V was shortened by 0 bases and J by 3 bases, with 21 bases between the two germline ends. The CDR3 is CASSEALGGLPGFNQPQHF. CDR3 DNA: TGTGCCAGCAGTGAAGCACTAGGCGGGCTCCCGGGCTTCAATCAGCCCCAGCATTTT. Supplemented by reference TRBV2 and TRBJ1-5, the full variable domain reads EPEVTQTPSHQVTQMGQEVILRCVPISNHLYFYWYRQILGQKVEFLVSFYNNEISEKSEIFDDQFSVERPDGSNFTLKIRSTKLEDSAMYFCASSEALGGLPGFNQPQHFGDGTRLSIL.

The CDR3 bases are TGTGCCAGCAGCGACAGAACTTTAGCCAAAAACATTCAGTACTTC. It encodes CASSDRTLAKNIQYF. The chain combines TRBV6-5 with TRBJ2-4, with D possibly TRBD1 on 5 matching bases. Trimming removed 6 bases from V and 0 bases from J, with 12 bases in between. The CDR3 extends over 15 amino acids. The V gene's germline CDR1 is MNHEY and CDR2 SVGAGI.

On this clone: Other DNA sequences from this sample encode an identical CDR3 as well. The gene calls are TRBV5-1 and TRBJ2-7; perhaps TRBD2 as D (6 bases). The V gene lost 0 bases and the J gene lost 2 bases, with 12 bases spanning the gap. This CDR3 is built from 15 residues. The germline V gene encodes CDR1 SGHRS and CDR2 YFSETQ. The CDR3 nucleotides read TGCGCCAGCAGCTTGGCCGGGGACTCAGCCTACGAGCAGTACTTC. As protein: CASSLAGDSAYEQYF. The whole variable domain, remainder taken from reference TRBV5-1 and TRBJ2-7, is KAGVTQTPRYLIKTRGQQVTLSCSPISGHRSVSWYQQTPGQGLQFLFEYFSETQRNKGNFPGRFSGRQFSNSRSEMNVSTLELGDSALYLCASSLAGDSAYEQYFGPGTRLTVT.

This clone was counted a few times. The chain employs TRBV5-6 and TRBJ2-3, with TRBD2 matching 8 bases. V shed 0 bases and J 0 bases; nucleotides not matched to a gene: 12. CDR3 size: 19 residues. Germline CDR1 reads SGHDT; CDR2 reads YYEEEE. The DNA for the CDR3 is TGTGCCAGCAGCTTGGTGGCCCGGGGGGGCGGGTGGAGCACAGATACGCAGTATTTT. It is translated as CASSLVARGGGWSTDTQYF.

DNA for the CDR3: TGTGCCAGCAGCGTAGATGGGGAGGTCAATCAGCCCCAGCATTTT. Its translation: CASSVDGEVNQPQHF. The chain uses TRBV9 and TRBJ1-5; D not certain. Trimming removed 0 bases from V and 3 bases from J, with 10 bases in between. From germline, CDR1 is SGDLS and CDR2 YYNGEE. This CDR3 is built from 15 residues.

As DNA, the CDR3 is TGTGCCAGCAGCCCGGACAGGGAAGTAGCTTTCTTT. Translation: CASSPDREVAFF. The rearrangement links TRBV5-6 to TRBJ1-1; 8 bases are shared with TRBD1. Germline assignment: CDR1 SGHDT and CDR2 YYEEEE. Trimming removed 4 bases from V and 10 bases from J; junction bases left unmatched: 6. The CDR3 has 12 residues. Supplemented by reference TRBV5-6 and TRBJ1-1, the full variable domain reads DAGVTQSPTHLIKTRGQQVTLRCSPKSGHDTVSWYQQALGQGPQFIFQYYEEEERQRGNFPDRFSGHQFPNYSSELNVNALLLGDSALYLCASSPDREVAFFGQGTRLTVV.

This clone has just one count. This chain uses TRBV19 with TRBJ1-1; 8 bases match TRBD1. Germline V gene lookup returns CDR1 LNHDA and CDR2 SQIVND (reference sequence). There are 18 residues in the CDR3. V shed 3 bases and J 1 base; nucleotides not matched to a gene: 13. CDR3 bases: TGTGCCAGTAGTATTAGACAGGGGTCGGGAACGAGGAACACTGAAGCTTTCTTT. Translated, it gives CASSIRQGSGTRNTEAFF. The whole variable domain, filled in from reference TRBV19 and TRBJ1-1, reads DGGITQSPKYLFRKEGQNVTLSCEQNLNHDAMYWYRQDPGQGLRLIYYSQIVNDFQKGDIAEGYSVSREKKESFPLTVTSAQKNPTAFYLCASSIRQGSGTRNTEAFFGQGTRLTVV.

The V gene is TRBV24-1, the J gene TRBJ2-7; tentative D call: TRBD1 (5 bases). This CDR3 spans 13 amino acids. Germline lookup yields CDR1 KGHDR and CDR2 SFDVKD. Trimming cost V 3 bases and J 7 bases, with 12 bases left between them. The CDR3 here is CATSDGHLEEQYF. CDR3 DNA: TGTGCCACCAGTGATGGACACCTTGAGGAGCAGTACTTC.

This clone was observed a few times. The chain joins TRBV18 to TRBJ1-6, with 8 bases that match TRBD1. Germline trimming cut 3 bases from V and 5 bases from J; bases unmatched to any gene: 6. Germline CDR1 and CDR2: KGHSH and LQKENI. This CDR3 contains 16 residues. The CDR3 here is CASSPSQGANNSPLHF. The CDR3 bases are TGTGCCAGCTCACCTTCCCAGGGGGCAAATAATTCACCCCTCCACTTT.

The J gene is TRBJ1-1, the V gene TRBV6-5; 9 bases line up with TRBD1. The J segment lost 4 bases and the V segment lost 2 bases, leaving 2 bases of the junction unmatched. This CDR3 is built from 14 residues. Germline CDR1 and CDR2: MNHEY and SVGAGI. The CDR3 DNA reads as TGTGCCAGCAGTTACAACAGGGGGCTCACTGAAGCTTTCTTT. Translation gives CASSYNRGLTEAFF.

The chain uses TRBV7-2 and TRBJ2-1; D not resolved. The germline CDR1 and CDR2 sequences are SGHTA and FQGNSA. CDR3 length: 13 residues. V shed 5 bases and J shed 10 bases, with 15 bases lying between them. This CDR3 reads CASSTGGYPEQFF. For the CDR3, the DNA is TGTGCCAGCAGCACCGGCGGTTATCCCGAGCAGTTCTTC.

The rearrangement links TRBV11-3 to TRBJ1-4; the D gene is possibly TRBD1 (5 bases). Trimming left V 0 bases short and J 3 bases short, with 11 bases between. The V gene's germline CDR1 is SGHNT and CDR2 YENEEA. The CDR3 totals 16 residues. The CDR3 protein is CASSLERGCANEKLFF. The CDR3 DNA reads TGTGCCAGCAGCTTAGAAAGGGGCTGTGCTAATGAAAAACTGTTTTTT.

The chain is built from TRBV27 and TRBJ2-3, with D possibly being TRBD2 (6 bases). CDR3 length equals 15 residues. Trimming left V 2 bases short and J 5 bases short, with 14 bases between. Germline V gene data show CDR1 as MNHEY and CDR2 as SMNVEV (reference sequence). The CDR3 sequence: CASSLSGGLGDTQYF. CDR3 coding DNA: TGTGCCAGCAGTTTAAGTGGGGGACTCGGAGATACGCAGTATTTT.

CDR3: CASGRTGREGVRDQPQHF. Written as DNA, the CDR3 is TGTGCCAGCGGCAGGACAGGACGAGAGGGGGTCAGGGATCAGCCCCAGCATTTT. This rearrangement joins TRBV4-2 to TRBJ1-5, with 7 bases matching TRBD1. The junction had 21 bases not matched to a gene; V was cut back by 8 bases and J by 5 bases. Germline CDR1 reads LGHNA; CDR2 reads YNFKEQ. The CDR3 sequence is 18 residues long.

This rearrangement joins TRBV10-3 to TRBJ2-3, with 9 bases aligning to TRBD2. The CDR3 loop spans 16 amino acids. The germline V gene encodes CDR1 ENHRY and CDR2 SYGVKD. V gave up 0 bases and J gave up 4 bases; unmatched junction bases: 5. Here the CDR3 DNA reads TGTGCCATCAGTGAGTCTAGCGGGAGTTTCGCAGATACGCAGTATTTT. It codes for CAISESSGSFADTQYF.

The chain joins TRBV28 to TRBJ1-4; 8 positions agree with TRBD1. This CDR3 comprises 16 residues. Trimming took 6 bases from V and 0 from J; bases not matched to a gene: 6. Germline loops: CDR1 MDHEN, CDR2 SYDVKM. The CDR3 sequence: CASRRGQGATNEKLFF. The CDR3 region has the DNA TGTGCCAGCAGACGCGGACAGGGAGCAACTAATGAAAAACTGTTTTTT.

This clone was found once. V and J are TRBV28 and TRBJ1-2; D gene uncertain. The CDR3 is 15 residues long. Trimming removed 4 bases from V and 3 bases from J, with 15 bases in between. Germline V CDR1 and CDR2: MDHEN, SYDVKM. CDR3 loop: CASSSGAGVHYGYTF. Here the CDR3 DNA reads TGTGCCAGCAGTTCGGGCGCCGGGGTGCACTATGGCTACACCTTC.